Below, 20 T cell receptor beta chains from the same sample are listed, as sequenced in a study of vaccination and CD4 T cells after COVID-19. At the Johns Hopkins FTIC core, DNA taken from cultured CD4+ T cells was sequenced by way of the Oncomine TCR Beta short-read assay. TCRdb passed the PCR reads through MiXCR, listing each CDR3 protein once. The sample comprises some 11,000 distinct CDR3 sequences, around a third of which are singletons, and approximately 12% rests with the top ten. Their recognized antigens are unknown. As for treatment: approximately nine-day PBMC culture with coronavirus spike peptide pools or control peptides (ViraFEST assay). Material: CD4+ T cells from blood, cultured in vitro, obtained after SARS-CoV-2 vaccination. The origin of the receptors is a human donor who had recovered from COVID-19.

The rearrangement joins TRBV19 to TRBJ2-3; D is ambiguous. CDR1 LNHDA and CDR2 SQIVND come from the germline V gene (reference sequence). V was trimmed by 6 bases and J by 0 bases, leaving 10 bases between them. The CDR3 length is 14 residues. The CDR3 DNA sequence: TGTGCCAGTAGCACCATGGGAAGCACAGATACGCAGTATTTT. Translated: CASSTMGSTDTQYF.

V is TRBV12-3 or TRBV12-4 and J is TRBJ2-3; possibly TRBD2 for D (6 bases). This CDR3 contains 12 residues. V lost 4 bases, J lost 8 bases, and 10 bases lay in between. The CDR3 sequence is CASSYSGGTQYF. CDR3 DNA sequence: TGTGCCAGCAGTTATAGCGGTGGTACGCAGTATTTT.

This sequence joins TRBV7-6 and TRBJ2-7; 12 bases are shared with TRBD2. The CDR3 sequence is 17 residues long. V lost 1 base, J lost 3 bases, and 7 bases stayed unmatched. The germline gives CDR1 SGHVS, CDR2 FNYEAQ. This CDR3 reads CASSLGEPSGRDYEQYF. Here the CDR3 DNA reads TGTGCCAGCAGCTTAGGGGAACCTAGCGGGAGGGACTACGAGCAGTACTTC.

This clonotype has a handful of counts. The chain links TRBV7-3 to TRBJ2-3; no firm D call. Germline loops: CDR1 SGHTA, CDR2 FQGTGA. V was trimmed by 3 bases and J by 3 bases, leaving 13 bases between them. This CDR3 spans 15 amino acids. CDR3 loop: CASSLEPGGTDTQYF. Written as DNA, the CDR3 is TGTGCCAGCAGCTTGGAGCCGGGTGGTACAGATACGCAGTATTTT.

This chain connects TRBV7-2 to TRBJ1-2, with 9 bases aligning to TRBD1. This CDR3 spans 15 amino acids. CDR1 is SGHTA and CDR2 is FQGNSA in the germline V gene. V shed 1 base and J 2 bases; nucleotides not matched to a gene: 2. In DNA, the CDR3 is TGTGCCAGCAGCTTAGGGGACAGGGCCAACTATGGCTACACCTTC. This translates into CASSLGDRANYGYTF. Supplemented by reference TRBV7-2 and TRBJ1-2, the full variable domain reads GAGVSQSPSNKVTEKGKDVELRCDPISGHTALYWYRQSLGQGLEFLIYFQGNSAPDKSGLPSDRFSAERTGGSVSTLTIQRTQQEDSAVYLCASSLGDRANYGYTFGSGTRLTVV.

The chain is built from TRBV25-1 and TRBJ2-2; D gene uncertain. Trimming removed 5 bases at V and 5 bases at J, with 6 bases between. The CDR3 spans 12 residues. CDR1 is MGHDK and CDR2 is SYGVNS in the germline V gene. The CDR3 region has the DNA TGTGCCAGCAGTCGAGGTACCGGGGAGCTGTTTTTT. Its translation: CASSRGTGELFF.

This clonotype appeared a few times. The V gene is TRBV20-1, the J gene TRBJ2-1, with a possible D match to TRBD1 (6 bases). The CDR3 is made up of 13 amino acids. Between the trimmed V and J ends, which lost 6 bases and 0 bases, there was a span of 9 bases. Germline lookup yields CDR1 DFQATT and CDR2 SNEGSKA (reference sequence). CDR3 protein: CSAGTNSYNEQFF. In DNA form, the CDR3 reads TGCAGTGCCGGGACAAACTCCTACAATGAGCAGTTCTTC.

V is TRBV28 and J is TRBJ2-3, with no clear D. Germline loops: CDR1 MDHEN, CDR2 SYDVKM. Deletions cut 5 bases from V and 7 bases from J, with 10 bases between. The CDR3 runs 12 residues. DNA for the CDR3: TGTGCCAGCAGTCCACCTATCTATACGCAGTATTTT. It yields the protein CASSPPIYTQYF. Full variable domain (outside the CDR3, taken from reference TRBV28 and TRBJ2-3): DVKVTQSSRYLVKRTGEKVFLECVQDMDHENMFWYRQDPGLGLRLIYFSYDVKMKEKGDIPEGYSVSREKKERFSLILESASTNQTSMYLCASSPPIYTQYFGPGTRLTVL.

This clonotype was observed a few times. V gene TRBV20-1 combines with J gene TRBJ1-1; the match to TRBD1 covers 7 bases. V lost 1 base, J lost 11 bases, and 13 bases stayed unmatched. The CDR3 runs to 14 residues. From germline, CDR1 is DFQATT and CDR2 SNEGSKA (reference sequence). The DNA of the CDR3 is TGCAGTGCTAGAGTACTACAGGGGACCCAAGGCGCTTTCTTT. It yields the protein CSARVLQGTQGAFF.

In its sample, this clonotype was seen a few times. V usage is TRBV7-9 and J usage is TRBJ2-3; possible D gene TRBD2, 6 bases. The CDR3 consists of 14 residues. Trimming left V 5 bases short and J 1 base short, with 10 bases between. From germline, CDR1 is SEHNR and CDR2 FQNEAQ (reference sequence). The DNA for the CDR3 is TGTGCCAGCAGCCCCGGGGAGGGCACAGATACGCAGTATTTT. Encoded protein: CASSPGEGTDTQYF.

In its sample, this clonotype ranks as medium-sized. This sequence joins TRBV9 and TRBJ2-1; no clear D gene. Germline CDR1 and CDR2: SGDLS and YYNGEE. The CDR3 consists of 13 residues. The V end lost 3 bases, the J end lost 6 bases, and 10 bases lay between the germline ends. CDR3 sequence reads: CASSGVGFNEQFF. The CDR3 DNA reads as TGTGCCAGCAGCGGAGTGGGGTTCAATGAGCAGTTCTTC.

The V gene is TRBV4-3, the J gene TRBJ2-2; the D gene is possibly TRBD2 (5 bases). The V end lost 4 bases, the J end lost 3 bases, and 12 bases lay between the germline ends. The CDR3 contains 15 residues. CDR1 LGHNA and CDR2 YSLEER come from the germline V gene. As DNA, the CDR3 is TGCGCCAGCAGCCTAATCGCCGGGGACACCGGGGAGCTGTTTTTT. Encoded protein: CASSLIAGDTGELFF.

The V gene is TRBV27, the J gene TRBJ2-5, with D uncertain. Deletions cut 3 bases from V and 5 bases from J, with 10 bases between. The germline CDR1 and CDR2 sequences are MNHEY and SMNVEV (reference sequence). The CDR3 length is 13 residues. For the CDR3, the DNA is TGTGCCAGCAGTTTTGGCCTGGGGGAGACCCAGTACTTC. This encodes CASSFGLGETQYF.

The rearrangement links TRBV2 to TRBJ2-7, with 8 positions matching TRBD1. The CDR3 has 15 residues. The junction had 10 bases not matched to a gene; V was cut back by 6 bases and J by 3 bases. Per the germline V gene, CDR1 is SNHLY and CDR2 is FYNNEI. The CDR3 coding sequence is TGTGCCAGCAGCGACCGGGACAGGTTAAACTACGAGCAGTACTTC. Protein: CASSDRDRLNYEQYF.

V and J are TRBV2 and TRBJ1-4, with D hard to call. Trimming shortened V by 4 bases and J by 11 bases, and 14 bases separated the two germline ends. Germline V CDR1 and CDR2: SNHLY, FYNNEI. The CDR3 is 13 amino acids. CDR3: CASSAAPYGKLFF. CDR3 DNA sequence: TGTGCCAGCAGTGCGGCGCCATACGGGAAACTGTTTTTT.

V gene TRBV11-2 combines with J gene TRBJ1-6; the D gene is possibly TRBD1 (5 bases). Trimming took 1 base from V and 7 from J, leaving 11 bases between them. The V gene's germline CDR1 is SGHAT and CDR2 FQNNGV. This CDR3 has 15 amino acids. CDR3 nucleotide sequence: TGTGCCAGCAGCTTAGGTGGGACTGCCAATTCACCCCTCCACTTT. Amino acid sequence: CASSLGGTANSPLHF.

Points on this clonotype: Relative to the germline gene, one junction end is altered; a read error may explain this. The chain has TRBV7-9 and TRBJ2-3; 9 bases map to TRBD2. The CDR3 is made up of 17 amino acids. Germline values: CDR1 SEHNR, CDR2 FQNEAQ (reference sequence). This CDR3 reads CASSLGGGGASTGTQYF. In DNA, the CDR3 is TGTGCCAGCAGCTTGGGGGGCGGGGGGGCTAGCACAGGTACGCAGTATTTT.

The J gene is TRBJ1-1, the V gene TRBV7-9; D unclear. The CDR3 is 10 residues long. The V and J ends lost 5 bases and 8 bases respectively, with 6 bases between them. Germline loops: CDR1 SEHNR, CDR2 FQNEAQ (reference sequence). The chain's CDR3 is CASSVMEAFF. DNA of the CDR3: TGTGCCAGCAGCGTGATGGAAGCTTTCTTT.

The J gene is TRBJ2-3, the V gene TRBV20-1, with D unresolved. The CDR3 covers 15 residues. Trimming took 3 bases from V and 0 from J, leaving 13 bases between them. CDR1 is DFQATT, CDR2 SNEGSKA, per germline (reference sequence). CDR3 sequence (DNA): TGCAGTGCTAGTTTGTTTGGTCACAGCACAGATACGCAGTATTTT. Its translation is CSASLFGHSTDTQYF.

The genes are TRBV28 and TRBJ2-3, with 7 bases that match TRBD2. V was clipped by 4 bases and J by 6 bases; unmatched bases: 7. The length of the CDR3 is 14 residues. The germline V gene has CDR1 MDHEN and CDR2 SYDVKM. The CDR3 DNA follows: TGTGCCAGCAGTTCCAGACTAGCAGGGGATACGCAGTATTTT. Its protein product is CASSSRLAGDTQYF.